This T cell receptor (beta chain) was found in a study of OX40 agonist ivuxolimab in advanced cancers. Study background: Dose-escalation subjects each had hepatocellular carcinoma, melanoma, renal cell or head and neck cancer. The study, taken as a whole, reports: At doses 0.1 to 3.0 mg/kg, CD4+ and CD8+ clones expanded.

The table came from immunoSEQ multiplex PCR; TCRdb's copy has only in-frame clones and leaves some out. Of more than 30,000 clones in the sample, around 87% were seen once. On this clone itself: Its antigen remains unknown.

This specimen was CD4+ or CD8+ T cells sorted from blood, taken in a trial of the OX40 agonist ivuxolimab. The source of this sequence is an adult with an advanced solid tumor such as melanoma, head and neck, liver or kidney cancer.

The CDR3 nucleotides are TGTGCCAGTAGTCAGGGTCCAGACGGGAATGAAAAACTGTTTTTT. Translating it yields CASSQGPDGNEKLFF. V usage is TRBV19 and J usage is TRBJ1-4, with D possibly TRBD1 on 5 matching bases. V lost 5 bases and J 5 bases, leaving 15 bases between the germline ends. This CDR3 has 15 amino acids. Germline CDR1 LNHDA, CDR2 SQIVND (reference sequence).